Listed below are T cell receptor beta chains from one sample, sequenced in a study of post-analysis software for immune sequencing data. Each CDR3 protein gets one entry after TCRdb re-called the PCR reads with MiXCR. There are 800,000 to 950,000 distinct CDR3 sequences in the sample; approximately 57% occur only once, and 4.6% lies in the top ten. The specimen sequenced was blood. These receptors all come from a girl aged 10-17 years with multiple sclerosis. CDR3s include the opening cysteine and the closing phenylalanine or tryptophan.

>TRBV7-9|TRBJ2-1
CASSLVRHNEQFF
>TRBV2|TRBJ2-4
CASTLNPSGKNIQYF
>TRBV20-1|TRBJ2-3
CSAALAGTSTDTQYF
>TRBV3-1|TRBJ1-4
CASSHNEKLFF
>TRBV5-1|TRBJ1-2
CASNLHGDGYTF
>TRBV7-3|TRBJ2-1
CASSKRLAGADNEQFF
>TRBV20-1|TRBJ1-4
CSARDRATNEKLFF
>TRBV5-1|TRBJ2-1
CASYQAGKTFF
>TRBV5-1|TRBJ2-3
CASSLVTRGNTDTQYF
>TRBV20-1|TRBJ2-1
CSASPGQDYNEQFF
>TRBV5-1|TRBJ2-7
CASQMTPSSYEQYF
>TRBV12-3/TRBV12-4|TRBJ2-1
CASSFPDSPKFDEQFF
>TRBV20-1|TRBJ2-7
CSASVHRITYEQYF
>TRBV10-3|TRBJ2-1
CAISQRADNEQFF
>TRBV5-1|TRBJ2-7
CASSLAANSLYEQYF
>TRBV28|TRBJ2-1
CASSSAGGPANEQFF
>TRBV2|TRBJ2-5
CASMGRSIQETQYF
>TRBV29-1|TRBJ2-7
CSVGGKLSYEQYF
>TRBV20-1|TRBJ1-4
CSASYRVDEKLFF
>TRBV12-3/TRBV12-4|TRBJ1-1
CASSFMGAKNTEAFF
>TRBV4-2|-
CASSLPDRNYEQYF
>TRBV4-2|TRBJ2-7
CASSQETAGGLRQYF
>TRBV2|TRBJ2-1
CASSEGTLSNEQFF
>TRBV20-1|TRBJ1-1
CSARELKFQDTEAFF
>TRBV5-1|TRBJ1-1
CASTNIGSGSTEAFF
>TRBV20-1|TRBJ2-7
CSAREAGQPYEQYF
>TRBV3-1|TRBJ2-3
CASSRTSGPDTQYF
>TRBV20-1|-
CSAREGSGSYEQYF
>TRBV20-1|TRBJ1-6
CSARMTDSPLHF
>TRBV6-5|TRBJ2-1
CASGSLAYYNEQFF
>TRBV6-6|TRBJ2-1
CASSRFGAGAAYNEQFF
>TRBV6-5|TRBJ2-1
CASRKLAGASNEQFF
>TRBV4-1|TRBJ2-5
CASSRLLQETQYF
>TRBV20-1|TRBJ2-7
CSARGGLAGSRWGEQYF
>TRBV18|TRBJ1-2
CASSPPGSIGYTF
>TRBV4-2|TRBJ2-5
CASSQRTSGAGETQYF